These T cell receptor beta chains were read from a single sample in a study of cytomegalovirus exposure and HLA in healthy donors. Sequencing was performed with immunoSEQ multiplex PCR; in TCRdb, only in-frame clones are kept and a portion is missing. Of some 110,000 clones in the sample, under 90% were seen once. The material sequenced was PBMCs. Source of these receptors: a woman younger than 45 in good health and CMV-seronegative. Each CDR3 is given with its conserved first and last residue. Not all rows give a size; the values are once, few, many and, for expanded clones, a class.

clone_size,v_call,cdr3_length,j_call,cdr3_aa
NA,TRBV6-5,14,TRBJ1-5,CASSVGGGNQPQHF
NA,TRBV4-3,17,TRBJ2-1,CASSPQGTSGTYNEQFF
few,TRBV21-1,16,TRBJ2-1,CARGKGLAGGPNEQFF
NA,TRBV5-4,15,TRBJ1-4,CASSASTATNEKLFF
few,TRBV6-1,14,TRBJ1-4,CASSGTGRHEKLFF
NA,TRBV15,17,TRBJ2-7,CATSRVPRGPPTYEQYF
NA,TRBV2,15,TRBJ1-4,CASNLRQTTNEKLFF
NA,TRBV27,16,TRBJ2-1,CASRPPPAGVYNEQFF
NA,TRBV28,14,TRBJ2-7,CASSFAQGNYEQYF
NA,TRBV5-1,13,TRBJ2-7,CASSFQGNYEQYF
once,TRBV7-9,14,TRBJ2-7,CASSSAGGRNEQYF
NA,TRBV7-3,16,TRBJ2-1,CASSSSGELGANEQFF
NA,TRBV27,15,TRBJ1-5,CASSLFRGGNQPQHF
NA,TRBV27,18,TRBJ2-5,CASSYLPPGQGLGETQYF
few,TRBV29-1,13,TRBJ1-1,CSVETRMNTEAFF
NA,TRBV5-1,14,TRBJ2-5,CASSFRGLRETQYF
once,TRBV7-9,15,TRBJ2-2,CASTALLGRPGELFF
NA,TRBV11-2,16,TRBJ2-5,CASSLVKLGREETQYF
NA,TRBV19,13,TRBJ2-7,CASSSTGVYEQYF
NA,TRBV7-2,13,TRBJ2-5,CASSATIQETQYF
NA,TRBV2,15,TRBJ2-7,CASRTLAGGSYEQYF
NA,TRBV7-9,15,TRBJ2-2,CASSFQTGGPGELFF
NA,TRBV28,14,TRBJ2-7,CASSRGAGRGGQYF
once,TRBV28,16,TRBJ2-2,CASSLPPQGPTGELFF
NA,TRBV2,17,TRBJ2-1,CASMRRVAGLGGDEQFF
NA,TRBV7-2,17,TRBJ2-3,CASSLLAGGFFTDTQYF
NA,TRBV7-9,14,TRBJ2-7,CSSSLSLDGAEQYF
few,TRBV15,16,TRBJ2-7,CATSRPRAGASYEQYF
once,TRBV6-5,14,TRBJ2-5,CASSYSGGQETQYF
NA,TRBV7-2,14,TRBJ1-2,CASSSRTGDYGYTF
NA,TRBV12-2,14,TRBJ2-1,CASRLKPNPNEQFF
NA,TRBV7-2,14,TRBJ1-2,CASSLSTAGEGYTF
NA,TRBV30,14,TRBJ2-3,CAWSVGGSTDTQYF
NA,TRBV19,15,TRBJ2-3,CASSTTSGRPDTQYF
NA,TRBV5-1,15,TRBJ2-2,CASSLWAARTGELFF
few,TRBV5-1,16,TRBJ2-2,CASSLGQGVRTGELFF
NA,TRBV4-1,13,TRBJ1-2,CASSQAAGLGYTF
NA,TRBV5-6,14,TRBJ2-1,CASSLLGDDNEQFF
NA,TRBV7-8,15,TRBJ2-5,CASSLEDRWFETQYF
NA,TRBV4-3,21,TRBJ2-7,CASSQVRDLAEPPWSSYEQYF
once,TRBV28,16,TRBJ2-6,CASTGTTPSGANVLTF
NA,TRBV30,14,TRBJ1-1,CAWLEQGLVTEAFF
NA,TRBV6-5,15,TRBJ2-1,CASSYGGRADDEQFF
NA,TRBV5-1,15,TRBJ2-1,CASSLEVARDNEQFF
NA,TRBV2,12,TRBJ1-2,CASSERTFDYTF
NA,TRBV14,16,TRBJ2-1,CASKRTSGSSYNEQFF
NA,TRBV11-1,15,TRBJ1-1,CASSFGQGLNTEAFF
NA,TRBV5-1,14,TRBJ2-7,CASSLSDTFYEQYF